The clone carrying this T cell receptor (beta chain) was seen repeatedly, ten times or more. Its specificity is unknown. These data come from a study of early T cells in non-severe SARS-CoV-2 infection. Whole-study context: Sequenced bulk RNA came from whole blood that was unsorted, and chains were unpaired.

General observations from the study: CD4 and private specificities were missed by VDJdb matching, which favored anti-spike CD8 responses.

Germline values: CDR1 MNHEY, CDR2 SVGEGT. Deletions cut 7 bases from V and 2 bases from J, with 9 bases between. The length of the CDR3 is 14 residues. Individual cDNA molecules carried attached unique molecular identifiers. Each CDR3 protein is one row after TCRdb ran MiXCR on the 5' RACE reads. The table lists tens of thousands of distinct CDR3 sequences, around 13% of them singletons. V gene TRBV6-2 or TRBV6-3 combines with J gene TRBJ2-6; D uncertain. The sample was whole blood. This TCR came from an adult who was a healthcare worker with PCR-confirmed SARS-CoV-2 infection or an uninfected control (not recorded which). For the CDR3, the DNA is TGTGCCAGCATCCGAGGAGCTGGGGCCAACGTCCTGACTTTC. This translates into CASIRGAGANVLTF.